The 24 T cell receptor beta chains listed next were all sequenced from one sample in a study of T cell clonality in common variable immunodeficiency. General study points: Reportedly, TCR beta sequences from common variable immunodeficiency showed fewer deletions and N-nucleotide insertions.

Profiled with immunoSEQ multiplex PCR; TCRdb holds only in-frame clones, not every one. Observed in the sample are some 34,000 clones, none of them singletons. These TCRs are of unknown antigen specificity. The sequenced material came from peripheral blood mononuclear cells. The origin of the receptors is a human donor with common variable immunodeficiency.

Concerning this clone itself: This likely reflects a read error, since a far larger clone is one base away. Read coverage stops 3 residues before the CDR3 terminus; the germline J gene supplies the remainder. In the same sample, other DNA sequences code for this CDR3. This rearrangement joins TRBV7-2 to TRBJ2-1, with 8 nucleotides matching TRBD2. The V and J ends lost 5 bases and 2 bases, in that order; junction bases with no gene match: 2. The CDR3 is made up of 14 amino acids. Germline V gene data show CDR1 as SGHTA and CDR2 as FQGNSA. The sequenced part of the CDR3 DNA is TGTGCCAGCAGCCGTAGCGGGGCCTACAATGAG. Residues: CASSRSGAYNE. The full CDR3 protein reads CASSRSGAYNEQFF.

This clone was seen only a few times. CDR3 bases read: TGTGCCAGCAGTGCTTTCAGGGAGTACCAAGAGACC. The encoded protein is CASSAFREYQET. The whole CDR3 is CASSAFREYQETQYF. The chain links TRBV2 to TRBJ2-5; D may be TRBD1 or TRBD2 (5 bases each). The read gets to within 3 residues of the CDR3 end, and the germline J gene fills in the rest. V dropped 4 bases and J dropped 0 bases, with 12 bases sitting between them. Germline CDR1 reads SNHLY; CDR2 reads FYNNEI. The CDR3 consists of 15 residues.

This clone was observed at least ten times. The read terminates 3 residues before the CDR3 end, so the remaining end is supplied by the germline J gene. The chain is built from TRBV29-1 and TRBJ2-2; tentative D call: TRBD1 (5 bases). V lost 3 bases to trimming and J lost 7 bases, with 18 bases between them. The CDR3 totals 15 residues. Germline V gene sequence: CDR1 SQVTM, CDR2 ANQGSEA. Incomplete CDR3 DNA: TGCAGCGTTGAGGTGGGGCCGCGTTTAAGCGGGGAG. Its translation is CSVEVGPRLSGE. The full-length CDR3 reads as CSVEVGPRLSGELFF.

This clone was found many times. Sequencing ends 3 residues short of the CDR3 end; the germline J gene provides the rest. V usage is TRBV20-1 and J usage is TRBJ2-7; a weak D match, TRBD2 (6 bases). The V end lost 8 bases, the J end lost 1 base, and 9 bases lay between the germline ends. Germline V gene data show CDR1 as DFQATT and CDR2 as SNEGSKA (reference sequence). The CDR3 covers 11 residues. This CDR3 is CSSRGSYEQYF. Partial CDR3 DNA: TGCAGTTCCCGGGGGTCCTACGAG.

This clone was found a few times. The sequenced CDR3 bases are TGCAGTGCCCCAGGGAACGGAGCTAACTATGGC. It yields the protein CSAPGNGANYG. The entire CDR3 is CSAPGNGANYGYTF. The gene calls are TRBV20-1 and TRBJ1-2, with D perhaps TRBD1 (5 bases). The read ends 3 residues before the CDR3 terminus; that terminus is restored from the germline J gene. This CDR3 spans 14 amino acids. CDR1 is DFQATT and CDR2 is SNEGSKA in the germline V gene (reference sequence). The V end lost 6 bases, the J end lost 0 bases, and 14 bases lay between the germline ends.

In this sample, this clone turned up many times. The read comes to an end 3 residues before the CDR3 does, leaving the germline J gene to fill in the end. The chain combines TRBV14 with TRBJ2-1, with a weak D call TRBD2 (6 bases). Germline values: CDR1 SGHDN, CDR2 FVKESK. The length of the CDR3 is 12 residues. Trimming shortened V by 6 bases and J by 7 bases, and 10 bases separated the two germline ends. The sequenced CDR3 bases are TGTGCCAGCAGGCAGGCGGGGAATGAG. Amino acid sequence: CASRQAGNE. The whole CDR3 sequence is CASRQAGNEQFF.

Here the CDR3 reads CASSLDPQYEQYF. Partial CDR3 DNA: TGTGCCAGCAGCTTAGACCCCCAGTACGAG. The chain is built from TRBV11-1 and TRBJ2-7; no definite D call. The DNA ends 3 residues before the CDR3 does, and the rest of the CDR3 is filled in from the germline J gene. Germline V CDR1 and CDR2: SGHAT, FQDESV (reference sequence). The CDR3 spans 13 residues. The V end lost 1 base, the J end lost 4 bases, and 8 bases lay between the germline ends.

This clone appeared many times. With the read ending 3 residues before the CDR3 end, the germline J gene is used to fill in that end. The chain couples TRBV6-2 or TRBV6-3 to TRBJ2-5; tentatively, D is TRBD2 (6 bases). CDR3 length equals 15 residues. CDR1 is MNHEY, CDR2 SVGEGT, per germline. The V end lost 0 bases, the J end lost 5 bases, and 13 bases lay between the germline ends. The CDR3 region is CASSYSETSGETQYF. The CDR3 bases that were read are TGTGCCAGCAGTTACTCTGAGACTAGTGGTGAGACC.

This clone was seen repeatedly, ten times or more. The CDR3 end is not reached by the read, which stops 3 residues before it; the germline J gene fills it in. The chain has TRBV4-2 and TRBJ1-3; D perhaps matches TRBD1 (5 bases). The CDR3 sequence is 14 residues long. V lost 3 bases, J lost 0 bases, and 6 bases lay in between. Germline V CDR1 and CDR2: LGHNA, YNFKEQ. The CDR3: CASSQGHSGNTIYF. CDR3 bases read: TGTGCCAGCAGCCAGGGGCACTCTGGAAACACC.

A word on this clone: The read ends 3 residues before the CDR3 terminus; that terminus is restored from the germline J gene. The V gene is TRBV2, the J gene TRBJ2-7; 9 bases line up with TRBD1. Germline CDR1 is SNHLY and CDR2 is FYNNEI. The CDR3 runs 12 residues. Germline trimming cut 7 bases from V and 5 bases from J; bases unmatched to any gene: 3. This CDR3 is CASTRTGDEQYF. Incomplete CDR3 DNA: TGTGCCAGCACTAGGACAGGGGACGAG.

Details on this clone: The read gets to within 3 residues of the CDR3 end, and the germline J gene fills in the rest. The chain couples TRBV6-4 to TRBJ1-6; maybe TRBD1 (6 bases). CDR3 length equals 13 residues. CDR1 and CDR2 from the germline V gene are MRHNA and SNTAGT. Partial CDR3 DNA: TGTGCCAGCAGCCAGGGGCTAGGGTCAACC. It is translated as CASSQGLGST. The entire CDR3 reads CASSQGLGSTLHF.

Only a few counts were recorded for this clone. Coverage ceases 3 residues before the CDR3 finishes, and the germline J gene fills in the end. This chain connects TRBV19 to TRBJ1-1, with 7 bases identical to TRBD1. CDR1 LNHDA and CDR2 SQIVND come from the germline V gene (reference sequence). V shed 10 bases, J shed 5 bases, and the junction held 7 bases outside the gene matches. This CDR3 is built from 12 residues. CDR3 sequence reads: CATRQGWTEAFF. The CDR3 DNA, read in part, is TGTGCCACCAGACAGGGTTGGACTGAA.

This clone was counted between two and nine times. The sequenced fragment ends 3 residues before the CDR3 boundary, so the rest is inferred from the germline J gene. The chain combines TRBV11-1 with TRBJ2-5; D might be TRBD1 (5 bases). Trimming removed 0 bases from V and 2 bases from J, with 7 bases in between. Germline CDR1 reads SGHAT; CDR2 reads FQDESV (reference sequence). The CDR3 runs to 14 residues. The CDR3 protein is CASSLATEQETQYF. The DNA read from the CDR3 is TGTGCCAGCAGCTTAGCGACAGAGCAAGAGACC.

About this clone: The sequence runs out 3 residues before the end of the CDR3; the remainder is reconstructed from the germline J gene. The V call is TRBV20-1, the J call TRBJ2-7, with 8 nucleotides matching TRBD1. Germline V gene data show CDR1 as DFQATT and CDR2 as SNEGSKA (reference sequence). CDR3 length equals 15 residues. The ends lost 4 bases at V and 0 bases at J; junction bases unmatched: 8. The CDR3 loop reads CSAILTGARSYEQYF. The sequenced CDR3 bases are TGCAGTGCTATCCTGACAGGGGCCCGCTCCTACGAG.

Ten or more counts support this clone. The read terminates 3 residues ahead of where the CDR3 ends, so the germline J gene completes it. The V gene is TRBV29-1, the J gene TRBJ2-5, with 7 bases lining up with TRBD1. Per the germline V gene, CDR1 is SQVTM and CDR2 is ANQGSEA. Trimming at V came to 5 bases and at J to 4 bases, leaving 7 bases not matched to a gene. The length of the CDR3 is 13 residues. CDR3 in amino acids: CSVLTGSRETQYF. CDR3 bases read: TGCAGCGTTTTGACAGGGTCGCGAGAGACC.

Details on this clone: The read is 3 residues too short to cover the CDR3 end, so that end is filled in from the germline J gene. The chain links TRBV20-1 to TRBJ1-2; 9 bases are shared with TRBD1. With V trimmed by 6 bases and J by 2 bases, 7 bases remained unmatched. The CDR3 length is 14 residues. CDR1 and CDR2 from the germline V gene are DFQATT and SNEGSKA (reference sequence). CDR3 sequence: CSAPVGTGNYGYTF. CDR3 bases read: TGCAGTGCGCCAGTAGGGACAGGGAACTATGGC.

Only a few counts were recorded for this clone. The CDR3 goes on 3 residues after the read ends, and that part is filled in from the germline J gene. The chain uses TRBV5-1 and TRBJ2-3; TRBD1 agrees at 7 bases. From germline, CDR1 is SGHRS and CDR2 YFSETQ. The V gene end was trimmed by 0 bases and the J gene end by 1 base; junction bases not matched to a gene: 5. This CDR3 is built from 16 residues. The part of the CDR3 DNA that was read is TGCGCCAGCAGCTTGGCCGAGACAGGGCGCACAGATACG. Protein sequence: CASSLAETGRTDT. The CDR3 reads in full as CASSLAETGRTDTQYF.

As regards this clone: The CDR3 end is not reached by the read, which stops 3 residues before it; the germline J gene fills it in. The V gene is TRBV7-8, the J gene TRBJ2-7, with TRBD2 matching 10 bases. Germline CDR1 SGHVS, CDR2 FQNEAQ. With 8 bases clipped from V and 1 base from J, the junction kept 2 bases outside the gene matches. The CDR3 spans 13 residues. The covered CDR3 bases are TGTGCCAGCGGACTAGCGGTATCCTACGAG. It encodes CASGLAVSYE. The entire CDR3 protein reads CASGLAVSYEQYF.

The CDR3 reads CASSLGGVNEQFF. The sequenced part of the CDR3 DNA is TGTGCCAGCAGCTTAGGGGGGGTCAATGAG. The chain joins TRBV7-2 to TRBJ2-1; D possibly corresponds to TRBD2 (6 bases). The read falls 3 residues short of the CDR3 end, and the missing part is taken from the germline J gene. Trimming took off 1 base at V and 6 bases at J, with 7 bases between the two ends. This CDR3 has 13 residues. CDR1 and CDR2 (germline): SGHTA, FQGNSA.

Turning to this clone: The read falls 3 residues short of the CDR3 end, and the missing part is taken from the germline J gene. The V and J genes are TRBV18 and TRBJ2-7, with 7 bases that match TRBD2. Germline values: CDR1 KGHSH, CDR2 LQKENI. The CDR3 runs 13 residues. The junction had 4 bases not matched to a gene; V was cut back by 5 bases and J by 3 bases. CDR3 residues: CASSLERDYEQYF. The sequenced part of the CDR3 DNA is TGTGCCAGCTCATTGGAGCGGGACTACGAG.

This clone was detected many times. The read finishes 3 residues shy of the CDR3 end, and the germline J gene is used to complete it. The V gene is TRBV7-9, the J gene TRBJ1-1; 9 nucleotides align to TRBD1. Per the germline V gene, CDR1 is SEHNR and CDR2 is FQNEAQ (reference sequence). The CDR3 covers 15 residues. V gave up 5 bases and J gave up 4 bases; unmatched junction bases: 8. The CDR3 bases that were read are TGTGCCAGCAGCGTGAAACAGGGGGCCGGCACTGAA. It translates to CASSVKQGAGTE. The full-length CDR3 reads as CASSVKQGAGTEAFF.

This clone was recorded at least ten times. The read stops 3 residues short of the end of the CDR3; the missing end is completed from the germline J gene. The V and J genes are TRBV14 and TRBJ2-7; 9 nucleotides align to TRBD1. Germline V CDR1 and CDR2: SGHDN, FVKESK. V lost 1 base to trimming and J lost 6 bases; unmatched junction nucleotides: 4. This CDR3 contains 14 residues. CDR3 bases read: TGTGCCAGCAGCCAAGGCACAGGGGGCTTCGAG. Residues: CASSQGTGGFE. The entire CDR3 is CASSQGTGGFEQYF.

This clone appeared a few times. The missing CDR3 end, 3 residues past where the read stops, is filled in from the germline J gene. V is TRBV18 and J is TRBJ1-2; D might be TRBD1 (5 bases). The CDR3 totals 16 residues. V lost 1 base, J lost 4 bases, and 16 bases lay in between. Germline values: CDR1 KGHSH, CDR2 LQKENI. Partial CDR3 DNA: TGTGCCAGCTCACCACAATCAGATCAGGGAAGCTATGGC. Translation: CASSPQSDQGSYG. The CDR3 as a whole reads CASSPQSDQGSYGYTF.

Comment on this clone: The read falls 3 residues short of the CDR3 end, and the missing part is taken from the germline J gene. This chain uses TRBV2 with TRBJ2-4, with D perhaps matching TRBD2 (5 bases). The V and J ends lost 4 bases and 3 bases respectively, with 7 bases between them. CDR3 length: 13 amino acids. From germline, CDR1 is SNHLY and CDR2 FYNNEI. The covered CDR3 bases are TGTGCCAGCAGTGTCGAGGGCAAAAACATT. Protein sequence: CASSVEGKNI. The CDR3 in its entirety is CASSVEGKNIQYF. Supplemented by reference TRBV2 and TRBJ2-4, the full variable domain reads EPEVTQTPSHQVTQMGQEVILRCVPISNHLYFYWYRQILGQKVEFLVSFYNNEISEKSEIFDDQFSVERPDGSNFTLKIRSTKLEDSAMYFCASSVEGKNIQYFGAGTRLSVL.